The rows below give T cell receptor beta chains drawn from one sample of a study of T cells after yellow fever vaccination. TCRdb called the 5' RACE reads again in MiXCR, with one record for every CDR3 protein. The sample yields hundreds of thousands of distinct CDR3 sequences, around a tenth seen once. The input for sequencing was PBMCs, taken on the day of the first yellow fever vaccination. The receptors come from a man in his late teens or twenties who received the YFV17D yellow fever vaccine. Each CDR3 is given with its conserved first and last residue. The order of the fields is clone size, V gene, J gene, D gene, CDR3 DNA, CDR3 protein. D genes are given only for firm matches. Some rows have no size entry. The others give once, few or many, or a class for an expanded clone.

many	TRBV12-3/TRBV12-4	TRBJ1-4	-	TGTGCCAGCAGTTTAAACGGCAGAGAAAATGAAAAACTGTTTTTT	CASSLNGRENEKLFF
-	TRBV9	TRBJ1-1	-	TGTGCCAGCAGCCCCCAGGTAGGGATGGGAATGAACACTGAAGCTTTCTTT	CASSPQVGMGMNTEAFF
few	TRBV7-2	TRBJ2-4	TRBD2	TGTGCCAGCAGCCGCGGGAGTTCAAACATTCAGTACTTC	CASSRGSSNIQYF
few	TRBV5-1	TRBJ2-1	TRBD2	TGCGCCAGCAAATACGGGGGGGCTCGCAATGAGCAGTTCTTC	CASKYGGARNEQFF
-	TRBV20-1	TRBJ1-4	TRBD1	TGCAGTGCCTTCGGGACAGGTGGTGAAAAACTGTTTTTT	CSAFGTGGEKLFF
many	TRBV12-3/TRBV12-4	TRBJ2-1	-	TGTGCCAGCAGTTTATGGGGGGGCCTCGCCTACAATGAGCAGTTCTTC	CASSLWGGLAYNEQFF
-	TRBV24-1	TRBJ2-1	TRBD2	TGTGCCACCCCCGGACTAGCGGGCTACAATGAGCAGTTCTTC	CATPGLAGYNEQFF
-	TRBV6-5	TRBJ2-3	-	TGTGCCAGCAGTTTCCTAGGGGGTGGCACAGATACGCAGTATTTT	CASSFLGGGTDTQYF
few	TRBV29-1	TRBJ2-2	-	TGCAGCGTCGCAGACAGTAACACCGGGGAGCTGTTTTTT	CSVADSNTGELFF
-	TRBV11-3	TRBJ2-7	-	TGTGCCAGCAGCTTAGGACAGGTGGCCTCCTACGAGCAGTACTTC	CASSLGQVASYEQYF
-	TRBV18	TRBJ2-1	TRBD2	TGTGCCAGCTCACCCCGTGAACTAGCGGGGGGCAACTTCTACAATGAGCAGTTCTTC	CASSPRELAGGNFYNEQFF
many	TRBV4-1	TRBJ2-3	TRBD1	TGCGCCAGCAGCCTCGGACAGGGCGTCACAGATACGCAGTATTTT	CASSLGQGVTDTQYF
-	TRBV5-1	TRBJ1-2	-	TGCGCCAGCAGCTTGGGCGGGGGGGCCGGCGGCTACACCTTC	CASSLGGGAGGYTF
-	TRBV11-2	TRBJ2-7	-	TGTGCCAGCAGCTTCCACCTTACTGGACTGTTGAGCTCCTACGAGCAGTACTTC	CASSFHLTGLLSSYEQYF
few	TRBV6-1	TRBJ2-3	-	TGTGCCAGCAGTGAACGGTGGACGCAGTATTTT	CASSERWTQYF
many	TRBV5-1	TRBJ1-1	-	TGCGCCAGCAGCCTAGGACTGATGAACACTGAAGCTTTCTTT	CASSLGLMNTEAFF
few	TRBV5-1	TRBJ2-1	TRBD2	TGCGCCAGCAGCTCCCTAGCGGGGGGGGACAATGAGCAGTTCTTC	CASSSLAGGDNEQFF